These 23 T cell receptor beta chains share one sample of origin, sequenced in a study of cytomegalovirus exposure and HLA in healthy donors (dated by TCRdb to 2015 to 2018). Library method: the immunoSEQ multiplex PCR assay. A mixture of 60 forward primers for TCR Vbeta segments and 13 reverse primers for TCR Jbeta segments was used in the multiplex PCR. TCRdb provides this immuneACCESS table in a form limited to in-frame rearrangements. Some clones are lacking; in checked studies, under half of them reflect an unresolved V gene, and why the rest are absent is not known. This sample holds 150,000 to 200,000 clones; roughly 79% were observed only once. The ten largest clones capture 11% to 15% of the sample. The sequencing sample was made of PBMCs. These TCRs come from a man aged 45-60 years in good health and CMV-seropositive.

The chain combines TRBV13 with TRBJ2-4; tentative D call: TRBD2 (5 bases). Per the germline V gene, CDR1 is PRHDT and CDR2 is FYEKMQ (reference sequence). Trimming removed 5 bases from V and 6 bases from J, with 14 bases in between. This CDR3 is 14 amino acids long. CDR3 DNA: TGTGCCAGCAGCCCACGAGAGGGAGCAAACATTCAGTACTTC. As protein: CASSPREGANIQYF.

V usage is TRBV7-2 and J usage is TRBJ2-5; D gene unclear. Trimming cost V 4 bases and J 5 bases, with 5 bases left between them. The CDR3 covers 11 residues. Germline CDR1 is SGHTA and CDR2 is FQGNSA. CDR3 sequence (DNA): TGTGCCAGCAGCTCCTCGGAGACCCAGTACTTC. It encodes CASSSSETQYF.

The rearrangement links TRBV6-5 to TRBJ2-5; D possibly corresponds to TRBD1 (6 bases). Near its end, the DNA agrees better with TRBJ2-7, so the J call may be wrong. CDR1 is MNHEY and CDR2 is SVGAGI in the germline V gene. The length of the CDR3 is 12 residues. In DNA form, the CDR3 reads TGTGCCAGCAGAACACAGGGTTACGAGCAGTACTTC. As protein: CASRTQGYEQYF.

This chain connects TRBV15 to TRBJ1-2; possibly TRBD1 for D (6 bases). From germline, CDR1 is LNHNV and CDR2 YYDKDF (reference sequence). CDR3 size: 16 residues. Between the trimmed V and J ends, which lost 0 bases and 8 bases, there was a span of 19 bases. CDR3 coding DNA: TGTGCCACCAGCAGAGATAGGGGATTCCAGGGGCTGGGCTACACCTTC. The encoded protein is CATSRDRGFQGLGYTF.

The chain has TRBV6-5 and TRBJ1-2, with D tentatively TRBD1 (5 bases). CDR3 length: 15 residues. Per the germline V gene, CDR1 is MNHEY and CDR2 is SVGAGI. Trimming took off 4 bases at V and 4 bases at J, with 16 bases between the two ends. This CDR3 is CASSLQGRSIYGYTF. DNA of the CDR3: TGTGCCAGCAGTTTGCAGGGCAGGAGTATCTATGGCTACACCTTC.

This rearrangement joins TRBV21-1 to TRBJ2-2; TRBD1 is the table's D call, not checked against the DNA. TRBV21-1 is reported as a pseudogene. This CDR3 comprises 13 residues. CDR3 bases: TGTGCCAGCAGCGAAGGAACAGCCCGGGAGCTGTTTTTT. Protein product: CASSEGTARELFF.

The sample holds one count of this clone. The junction departs from germline at one end; a sequencing error may be responsible. The chain is built from TRBV5-6 and TRBJ1-4, with 9 bases matching TRBD1. This CDR3 has 15 residues. Germline CDR1 reads SGHDT; CDR2 reads YYEEEE. CDR3 nucleotide sequence: TGTGCCAGCAGCCATTTACAGGGGGCTGGAGAAAAACTGGTTTTT. Protein product: CASSHLQGAGEKLVF.

The gene calls are TRBV7-9 and TRBJ2-5; D may be TRBD2 (5 bases). V lost 7 bases, J lost 5 bases, and 8 bases lay in between. Germline assignment: CDR1 SEHNR and CDR2 FQNEAQ (reference sequence). The CDR3 loop spans 11 amino acids. In DNA form, the CDR3 reads TGTGCCAGCACCTCGGGGGAGACCCAGTACTTC. Amino acids: CASTSGETQYF.

The chain employs TRBV10-3 and TRBJ2-1; D is possibly TRBD1 (5 bases). The CDR3 length is 14 residues. Deletions cut 5 bases from V and 6 bases from J, with 14 bases between. CDR1 is ENHRY and CDR2 is SYGVKD in the germline V gene. The DNA for the CDR3 is TGTGCCATCAGTCCCCAGGCACAGGCCAATGAGCAGTTCTTC. Its protein is CAISPQAQANEQFF.

This chain links TRBV15 with TRBJ1-2; weak D call: TRBD1 (6 bases). With 0 bases removed from V and 6 bases from J, the gap between germline ends came to 11 bases. Germline V gene data show CDR1 as LNHNV and CDR2 as YYDKDF (reference sequence). The CDR3 covers 14 residues. The CDR3 nucleotides are TGTGCCACCAGCAGAGAAGTCAGGGGCGATGGCTACACCTTC. Protein sequence: CATSREVRGDGYTF.

The chain employs TRBV6-1 and TRBJ2-7; TRBD1 matches at 11 bases. Trimming at V came to 6 bases and at J to 9 bases, leaving 10 bases not matched to a gene. This CDR3 region has 14 residues. Per the germline V gene, CDR1 is MNHNS and CDR2 is SASEGT. As DNA, the CDR3 is TGTGCCAGCAGATTGGGACAGGGGGTCTGGCGGCAGTACGTC. Translated: CASRLGQGVWRQYV.

V usage is TRBV19 and J usage is TRBJ2-2; 8 bases fit TRBD1. There are 18 residues in the CDR3. In germline, CDR1 is LNHDA, CDR2 SQIVND (reference sequence). The J segment lost 4 bases and the V segment lost 4 bases, leaving 14 bases of the junction unmatched. CDR3 in DNA: TGTGCCAGTAGTACACTGGGACAGGCAACACCAACCACCGGGGAGCTGTTTTTT. Translation: CASSTLGQATPTTGELFF.

This clone was seen only a few times. The CDR3 spells CASSLKTSGRTDTQYF. The CDR3, as DNA: TGCGCCAGCAGCTTGAAGACTAGCGGGAGAACAGATACGCAGTATTTT. V gene TRBV5-1 combines with J gene TRBJ2-3; TRBD2 matches 12 bases. The CDR3 extends over 16 amino acids. Per the germline V gene, CDR1 is SGHRS and CDR2 is YFSETQ. V was pared by 1 base and J by 3 bases, with 3 bases of the junction left unmatched.

This clone came up a few times. This chain links TRBV28 with TRBJ2-7; 11 nucleotides line up with TRBD2. From germline, CDR1 is MDHEN and CDR2 SYDVKM. Trimming took 10 bases from V and 2 from J; bases not matched to a gene: 7. The CDR3 contains 14 residues. The CDR3 protein is CATLGLAGPYEQYF. DNA of the CDR3: TGTGCCACCCTAGGACTAGCGGGCCCCTACGAGCAGTACTTC.

The CDR3 loop is CASSQLGGSGNSPLHF. In DNA form, the CDR3 reads TGTGCCAGCAGCCAATTAGGTGGTTCGGGGAATTCACCCCTCCACTTT. The rearrangement links TRBV14 to TRBJ1-6; D is unclear. This CDR3 is 16 amino acids long. Germline V gene sequence: CDR1 SGHDN, CDR2 FVKESK. V lost 2 bases, J lost 7 bases, and 15 bases lay in between.

The J gene is TRBJ2-5, the V gene TRBV7-9; TRBD2 is a possible D gene (5 bases). From germline, CDR1 is SEHNR and CDR2 FQNEAQ (reference sequence). Trimming stripped 5 bases from V and 5 bases from J, with 15 bases between. The CDR3 has 14 residues. CDR3 nucleotide sequence: TGTGCCAGCAGCCTGAACGGGGAGCCGGAGACCCAGTACTTC. This codes for CASSLNGEPETQYF.

V gene TRBV5-5 combines with J gene TRBJ2-1; 16 bases are shared with TRBD2. Germline CDR1 and CDR2: SGHKS and YYEKEE (reference sequence). The trim removed 3 bases at V and 10 bases at J, leaving 10 bases unmatched. The CDR3 extends over 17 amino acids. Written as DNA, the CDR3 is TGTGCCAGCAGCTGGGCCGGGACTAGCGGGGGGGCAGGGGAGCAGTTCTTC. It is translated as CASSWAGTSGGAGEQFF.

This clone was detected a few times. This chain connects TRBV27 to TRBJ2-2; weak D call: TRBD1 (5 bases). CDR1 is MNHEY and CDR2 is SMNVEV in the germline V gene (reference sequence). This CDR3 spans 17 amino acids. The germline V and J ends were trimmed by 2 bases and 0 bases, with 13 bases remaining between them. CDR3 residues: CASSLGADYANTGELFF. In nucleotides, the CDR3 is TGTGCCAGCAGTTTAGGGGCGGATTACGCGAACACCGGGGAGCTGTTTTTT.

V usage is TRBV9 and J usage is TRBJ1-6; D is perhaps TRBD1 (6 bases). The CDR3 runs 14 residues. Trimming shortened V by 4 bases and J by 4 bases, and 9 bases separated the two germline ends. CDR1 SGDLS and CDR2 YYNGEE come from the germline V gene. CDR3 in amino acids: CASSSGQYNSPLHF. The CDR3 DNA reads TGTGCCAGCAGCTCCGGACAGTATAATTCACCCCTCCACTTT.

The table lists this clone with a few counts. The chain uses TRBV11-2 and TRBJ1-5; 7 bases map to TRBD1. This CDR3 comprises 15 residues. The germline V gene encodes CDR1 SGHAT and CDR2 FQNNGV. V was pared by 0 bases and J by 3 bases, with 2 bases of the junction left unmatched. CDR3 protein: CASSLEQGYNQPQHF. In nucleotides, the CDR3 is TGTGCCAGCAGCTTAGAACAGGGGTACAATCAGCCCCAGCATTTT.

This sequence joins TRBV6-5 and TRBJ2-6; D might be TRBD1 (6 bases). The CDR3 runs 16 residues. Trimming took 4 bases from V and 4 from J, leaving 14 bases between them. CDR1 is MNHEY and CDR2 is SVGAGI in the germline V gene. CDR3 region: CASSSSGVVGANVLTF. For the CDR3, the DNA is TGTGCCAGCAGTTCTTCAGGGGTGGTGGGGGCCAACGTCCTGACTTTC.

This sequence joins TRBV18 and TRBJ2-3, with TRBD2 identical over 14 bases. The germline V gene has CDR1 KGHSH and CDR2 LQKENI. V lost 0 bases, J lost 6 bases, and 8 bases stayed unmatched. The CDR3 sequence is 18 residues long. The CDR3 coding sequence is TGTGCCAGCTCACCACCTGGACTAGCGGGGGGTCCAGGGGATACGCAGTATTTT. It yields the protein CASSPPGLAGGPGDTQYF. Variable domain in full (rest from reference TRBV18 and TRBJ2-3): NAGVMQNPRHLVRRRGQEARLRCSPMKGHSHVYWYRQLPEEGLKFMVYLQKENIIDESGMPKERFSAEFPKEGPSILRIQQVVRGDSAAYFCASSPPGLAGGPGDTQYFGPGTRLTVL.

This clone has only a few counts. The genes are TRBV4-2 and TRBJ2-3, with 9 bases fitting TRBD2. J was trimmed by 4 bases and V by 0 bases; bases with no gene match: 2. Per the germline V gene, CDR1 is LGHNA and CDR2 is YNFKEQ. The CDR3 has 15 amino acids. CDR3 DNA sequence: TGTGCCAGCAGCCAAGAGCGGGGGGGCCCAGATACGCAGTATTTT. Its protein is CASSQERGGPDTQYF.